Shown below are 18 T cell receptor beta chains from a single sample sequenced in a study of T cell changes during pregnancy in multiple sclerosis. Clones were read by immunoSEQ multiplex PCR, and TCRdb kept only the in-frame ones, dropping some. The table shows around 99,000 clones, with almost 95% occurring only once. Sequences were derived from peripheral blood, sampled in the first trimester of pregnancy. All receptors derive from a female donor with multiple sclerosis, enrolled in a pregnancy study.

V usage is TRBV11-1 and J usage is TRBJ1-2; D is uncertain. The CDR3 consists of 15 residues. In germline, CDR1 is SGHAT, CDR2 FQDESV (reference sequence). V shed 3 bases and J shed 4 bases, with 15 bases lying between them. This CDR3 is CASSFESTNVYGYTF. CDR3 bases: TGTGCCAGCAGCTTCGAATCGACAAATGTCTATGGCTACACCTTC.

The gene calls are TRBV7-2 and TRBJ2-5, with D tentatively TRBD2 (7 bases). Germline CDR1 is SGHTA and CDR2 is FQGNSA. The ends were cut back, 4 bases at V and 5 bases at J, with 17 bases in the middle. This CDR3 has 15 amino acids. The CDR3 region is CASSSFPGGWETQYF. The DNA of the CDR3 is TGTGCCAGCAGCTCGTTTCCGGGGGGCTGGGAGACCCAGTACTTC.

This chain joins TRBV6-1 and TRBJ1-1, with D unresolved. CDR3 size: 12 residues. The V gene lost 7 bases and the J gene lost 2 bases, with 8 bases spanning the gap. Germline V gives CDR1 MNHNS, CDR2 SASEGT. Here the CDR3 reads CASTRVNTEAFF. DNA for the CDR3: TGTGCCAGCACCCGGGTAAACACTGAAGCTTTCTTT.

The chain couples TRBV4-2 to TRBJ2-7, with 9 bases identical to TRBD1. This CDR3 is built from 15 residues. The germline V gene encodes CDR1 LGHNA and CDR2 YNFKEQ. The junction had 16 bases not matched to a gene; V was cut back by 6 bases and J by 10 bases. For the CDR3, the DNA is TGTGCCAGCAGTGCCCTGGGGGACAGGGTCTATCCCCAGTACTTC. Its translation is CASSALGDRVYPQYF.

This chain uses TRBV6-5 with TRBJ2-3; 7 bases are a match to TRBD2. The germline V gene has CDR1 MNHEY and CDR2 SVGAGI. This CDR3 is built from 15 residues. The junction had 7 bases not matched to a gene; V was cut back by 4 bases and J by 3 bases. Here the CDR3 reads CASSLTSDSTDTQYF. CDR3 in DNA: TGTGCCAGCAGTTTAACTAGCGACAGTACAGATACGCAGTATTTT.

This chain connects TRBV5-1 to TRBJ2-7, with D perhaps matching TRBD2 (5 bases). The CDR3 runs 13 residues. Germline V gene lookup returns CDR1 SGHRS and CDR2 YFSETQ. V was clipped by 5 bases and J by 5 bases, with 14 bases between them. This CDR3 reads CASRWASGDEQYF. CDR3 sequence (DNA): TGCGCCAGCAGGTGGGCCTCCGGGGACGAGCAGTACTTC.

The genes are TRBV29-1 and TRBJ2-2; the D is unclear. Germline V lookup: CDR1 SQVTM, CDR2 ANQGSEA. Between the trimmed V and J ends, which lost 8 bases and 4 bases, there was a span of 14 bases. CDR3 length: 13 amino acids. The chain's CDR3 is CSSKAEPTGELFF. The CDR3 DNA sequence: TGCAGCTCTAAGGCGGAGCCCACCGGGGAGCTGTTTTTT.

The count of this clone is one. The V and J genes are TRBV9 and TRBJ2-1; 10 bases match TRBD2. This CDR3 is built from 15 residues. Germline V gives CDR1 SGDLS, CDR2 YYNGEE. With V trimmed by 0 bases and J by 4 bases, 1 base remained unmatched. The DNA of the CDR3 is TGTGCCAGCAGCGTAGAACTAGCGGGGTACAATGAGCAGTTCTTC. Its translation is CASSVELAGYNEQFF. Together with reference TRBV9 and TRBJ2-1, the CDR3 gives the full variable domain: DSGVTQTPKHLITATGQRVTLRCSPRSGDLSVYWYQQSLDQGLQFLIQYYNGEERAKGNILERFSAQQFPDLHSELNLSSLELGDSALYFCASSVELAGYNEQFFGPGTRLTVL.

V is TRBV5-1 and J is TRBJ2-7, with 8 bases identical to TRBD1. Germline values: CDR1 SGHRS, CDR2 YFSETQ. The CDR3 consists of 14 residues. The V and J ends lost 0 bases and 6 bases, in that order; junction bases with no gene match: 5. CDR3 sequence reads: CASSLGDGTGEQYF. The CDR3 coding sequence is TGCGCCAGCAGCTTGGGAGACGGGACAGGCGAGCAGTACTTC.

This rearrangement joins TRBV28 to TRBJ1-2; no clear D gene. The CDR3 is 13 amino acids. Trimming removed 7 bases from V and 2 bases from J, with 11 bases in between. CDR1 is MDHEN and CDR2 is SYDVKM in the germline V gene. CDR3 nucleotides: TGTGCCAGCAACAGTCCCCTCAACTATGGCTACACCTTC. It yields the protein CASNSPLNYGYTF.

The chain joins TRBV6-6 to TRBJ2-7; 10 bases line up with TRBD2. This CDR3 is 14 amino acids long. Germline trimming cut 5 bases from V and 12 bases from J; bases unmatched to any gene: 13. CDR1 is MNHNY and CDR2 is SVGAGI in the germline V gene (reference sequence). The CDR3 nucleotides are TGTGCCAGCAGTAGCTCTAGCGGGAGTGCAAAGTGGTACTTC. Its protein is CASSSSSGSAKWYF.

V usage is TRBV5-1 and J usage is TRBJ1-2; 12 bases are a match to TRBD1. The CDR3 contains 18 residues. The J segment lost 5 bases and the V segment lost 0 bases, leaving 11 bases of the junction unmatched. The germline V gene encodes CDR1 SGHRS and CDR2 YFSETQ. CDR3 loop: CASSLEGQGALRKYGYTF. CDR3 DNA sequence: TGCGCCAGCAGCTTGGAGGGACAGGGGGCGCTTCGCAAATATGGCTACACCTTC.

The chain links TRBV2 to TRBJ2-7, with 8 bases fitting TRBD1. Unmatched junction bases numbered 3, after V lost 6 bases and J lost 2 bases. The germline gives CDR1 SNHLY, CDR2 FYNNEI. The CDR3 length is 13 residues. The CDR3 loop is CASRGQATYEQYF. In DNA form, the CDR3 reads TGTGCCAGCAGGGGACAGGCTACCTACGAGCAGTACTTC.

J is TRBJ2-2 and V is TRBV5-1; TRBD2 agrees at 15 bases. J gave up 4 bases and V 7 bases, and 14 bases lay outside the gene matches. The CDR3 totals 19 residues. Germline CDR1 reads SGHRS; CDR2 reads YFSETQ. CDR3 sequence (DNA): TGCGCCAGCCCCCCGGTCCGGACTAGCGGGAGGGCACCCACCGGGGAGCTGTTTTTT. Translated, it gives CASPPVRTSGRAPTGELFF.

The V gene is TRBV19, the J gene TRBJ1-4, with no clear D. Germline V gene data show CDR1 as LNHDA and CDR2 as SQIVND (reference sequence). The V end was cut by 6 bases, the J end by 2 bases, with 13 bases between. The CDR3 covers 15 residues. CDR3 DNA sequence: TGTGCCAGTAGGGGGAGTCCACTTACTAATGAAAAACTGTTTTTT. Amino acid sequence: CASRGSPLTNEKLFF. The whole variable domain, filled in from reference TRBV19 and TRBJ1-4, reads DGGITQSPKYLFRKEGQNVTLSCEQNLNHDAMYWYRQDPGQGLRLIYYSQIVNDFQKGDIAEGYSVSREKKESFPLTVTSAQKNPTAFYLCASRGSPLTNEKLFFGSGTQLSVL.

CDR3 region: CASSFGLAGSHLEFF. The CDR3 region has the DNA TGTGCCAGCAGCTTCGGACTAGCGGGATCTCACTTGGAGTTCTTC. The chain combines TRBV5-6 with TRBJ2-1, with TRBD2 matching over 12 bases. The CDR3 totals 15 residues. Trimming removed 2 bases from V and 14 bases from J; junction bases left unmatched: 11. The germline V gene has CDR1 SGHDT and CDR2 YYEEEE. The variable domain in full, completed from reference TRBV5-6 and TRBJ2-1, reads DAGVTQSPTHLIKTRGQQVTLRCSPKSGHDTVSWYQQALGQGPQFIFQYYEEEERQRGNFPDRFSGHQFPNYSSELNVNALLLGDSALYLCASSFGLAGSHLEFFGPGTRLTVL.

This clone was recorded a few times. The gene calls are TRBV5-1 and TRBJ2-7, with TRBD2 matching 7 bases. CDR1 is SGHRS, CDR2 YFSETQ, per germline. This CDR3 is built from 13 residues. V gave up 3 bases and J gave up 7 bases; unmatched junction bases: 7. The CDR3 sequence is CASSSHVGLEQYF. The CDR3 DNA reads TGCGCCAGCAGCTCACACGTGGGACTAGAGCAGTACTTC.

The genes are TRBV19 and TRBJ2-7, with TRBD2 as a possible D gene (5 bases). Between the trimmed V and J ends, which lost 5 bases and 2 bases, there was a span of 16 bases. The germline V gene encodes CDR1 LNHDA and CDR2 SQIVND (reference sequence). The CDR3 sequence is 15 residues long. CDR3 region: CASSPGIAATYEQYF. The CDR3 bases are TGTGCCAGTAGTCCCGGGATAGCCGCGACCTACGAGCAGTACTTC.